Listed below are T cell receptor beta chains from one sample, sequenced in a study of T cells in Graves' hyperthyroidism and ophthalmopathy. A single record per CDR3 protein comes from TCRdb applying MiXCR to the multiplex PCR reads. The sample includes about 250,000 distinct CDR3 sequences, around 24% of them seen just once. The sequenced sample was blood. These receptors came from a woman aged 40 to 50 with Graves' ophthalmopathy. The CDR3 runs from the conserved cysteine through the conserved F or W. A D gene is named only where the DNA matches it firmly. The size entry is marked missing in some rows and otherwise reads once, few, many or a size class.

j_gene	abundance	len	v_gene	d_gene	CDR3aa	CDR3nt
TRBJ1-2	.	12	TRBV29-1	.	CSVEDGTYGYTF	TGCAGCGTTGAAGACGGGACCTATGGCTACACCTTC
TRBJ1-3	.	13	TRBV3-1	.	CASSQELGNTIYF	TGTGCCAGCAGCCAAGAATTGGGAAACACCATATATTTT
TRBJ2-5	many	12	TRBV11-2	.	CASTAGRETQYF	TGTGCCAGCACCGCGGGTCGAGAGACCCAGTACTTC
TRBJ2-4	many	18	TRBV12-3/TRBV12-4	.	CASSFDIGGTLAKNIQYF	TGTGCCAGCAGTTTCGATATCGGGGGAACCCTAGCCAAAAACATTCAGTACTTC
TRBJ2-7	many	18	TRBV12-3/TRBV12-4	TRBD2	CASRTGTSGRAIDGEQYF	TGTGCCAGCAGAACCGGGACTAGCGGGAGGGCTATTGACGGCGAGCAGTACTTC
TRBJ2-7	many	15	TRBV6-5	.	CASSYSIREAYERYF	TGTGCCAGCAGTTACTCGATAAGGGAGGCCTACGAGCGGTACTTC
TRBJ2-7	many	16	TRBV28	TRBD1	CASSFAGGIISYEQYF	TGTGCCAGCAGTTTCGCAGGGGGTATTATCTCCTACGAGCAGTACTTC
TRBJ2-2	many	12	TRBV10-3	TRBD2	CAISWEGGELFF	TGTGCCATCTCTTGGGAGGGCGGGGAGCTGTTTTTT
TRBJ2-5	.	16	TRBV11-2	TRBD2	CASSGHRTSIQETQYF	TGTGCCAGCAGCGGCCACCGGACTAGCATACAAGAGACCCAGTACTTC
TRBJ1-1	many	14	TRBV29-1	.	CSVEGAGENTEAFF	TGCAGCGTTGAGGGGGCAGGGGAGAACACTGAAGCTTTCTTT
TRBJ2-6	many	20	TRBV28	.	CASSLRRLGKSYSGANVLTF	TGTGCCAGCAGTTTGCGGAGGCTCGGTAAATCCTACTCTGGGGCCAACGTCCTGACTTTC
TRBJ2-7	many	15	TRBV6-1	.	CASISHTMTSYEQYF	TGTGCCAGCATCTCCCACACTATGACCTCCTACGAGCAGTACTTC
TRBJ2-7	many	13	TRBV7-9	.	CASSLDGVYEQYF	TGTGCCAGCAGCTTAGATGGGGTGTACGAGCAGTACTTC
TRBJ2-5	few	15	TRBV15	.	CATSRASSVAETQYF	TGTGCCACCAGCAGGGCTTCTAGCGTGGCAGAGACCCAGTACTTC
TRBJ2-2	many	16	TRBV2	.	CASRGFLTPNTGELFF	TGTGCCAGCCGAGGTTTCTTGACTCCGAACACCGGGGAGCTGTTTTTT
TRBJ2-4	many	17	TRBV24-1	.	CATSDPNRDGAKNIQYF	TGTGCCACCAGTGACCCAAACAGGGATGGGGCCAAAAACATTCAGTACTTC
TRBJ2-7	many	16	TRBV11-1	TRBD2	CASSSGTSGPSYEQYF	TGTGCCAGCAGCTCTGGGACTAGCGGGCCCTCCTACGAGCAGTACTTC
TRBJ1-2	.	14	TRBV6-1	.	CASSENPTAYGYTF	TGTGCCAGCAGTGAAAACCCGACGGCCTATGGCTACACCTTC
TRBJ2-5	many	16	TRBV18	TRBD1	CASSPPATGVVGTQYF	TGTGCCAGCTCACCACCGGCGACAGGGGTTGTAGGGACCCAGTACTTC
TRBJ1-5	few	14	TRBV6-1	.	CASRGVGANEPQRF	TGTGCCAGCAGGGGCGTAGGGGCGAATGAGCCCCAGCGTTTT
TRBJ1-1	many	13	TRBV9	.	CASSVDVSTEAFF	TGTGCCAGCAGCGTAGATGTATCCACTGAAGCTTTCTTT
TRBJ1-1	few	16	TRBV11-2	TRBD1	CASSLGQGQGAAEAFF	TGTGCCAGCAGCTTAGGTCAGGGACAGGGGGCCGCTGAAGCTTTCTTT
TRBJ2-7	once	14	TRBV12-3/TRBV12-4	TRBD1	CASRLTGNSYEQYF	TGTGCCAGCCGGCTGACAGGGAATTCCTACGAGCAGTACTTC
TRBJ2-2	.	15	TRBV11-1	TRBD2	CASSFSGSNTGELFF	TGTGCCAGCAGCTTTAGCGGGAGTAACACCGGGGAGCTGTTTTTT
TRBJ1-2	many	14	TRBV30	.	CAWSVEGGGDGYTF	TGTGCCTGGAGTGTAGAGGGGGGAGGCGATGGCTACACCTTC
TRBJ2-7	.	16	TRBV5-1	TRBD2	CASSLVAGAFSDEQYF	TGCGCCAGCAGCTTGGTGGCGGGAGCCTTTTCTGACGAGCAGTACTTC
TRBJ2-7	.	16	TRBV20-1	.	CSAKSWSTGGYYEQYF	TGCAGTGCTAAGAGCTGGTCGACAGGCGGATATTACGAGCAGTACTTC
TRBJ2-7	.	14	TRBV5-1	.	CASSGLMGGYEQYF	TGCGCCAGCAGCGGCCTGATGGGCGGATACGAGCAGTACTTC
TRBJ1-6	many	16	TRBV4-2	.	CASSQEVSSYNSPLHF	TGTGCCAGCAGCCAAGAAGTTAGCTCCTATAATTCACCCCTCCACTTT
TRBJ2-5	many	14	TRBV27	TRBD2	CASSPFAGGETQYF	TGTGCCAGCAGTCCCTTCGCGGGAGGAGAGACCCAGTACTTC
TRBJ1-1	.	17	TRBV10-3	.	CAISPGQLIIGYTEAFF	TGTGCCATCAGTCCCGGACAGTTGATTATCGGATACACTGAAGCTTTCTTT
TRBJ1-2	many	16	TRBV2	.	CASRPEPGKQDYGYTF	TGTGCCAGCAGGCCCGAACCAGGGAAACAGGACTATGGCTACACCTTC
TRBJ2-5	many	14	TRBV10-3	.	CAISESGRQETQYF	TGTGCCATCAGTGAGTCGGGACGACAAGAGACCCAGTACTTC
TRBJ2-5	.	14	TRBV12-3/TRBV12-4	.	CASSRSGGTETQYF	TGTGCCAGCAGCCGATCCGGGGGCACGGAGACCCAGTACTTC
TRBJ1-1	.	13	TRBV19	.	CASSIDLGDEAFF	TGTGCCAGTAGTATAGATCTCGGTGATGAAGCTTTCTTT
TRBJ2-4	many	18	TRBV5-1	TRBD2	CASSSPASGTLAKNIQYF	TGCGCCAGCAGCTCGCCTGCTAGCGGAACCCTAGCCAAAAACATTCAGTACTTC
TRBJ1-2	many	13	TRBV2	.	CASIRGSGDGYTF	TGTGCCAGCATCCGAGGGAGCGGCGATGGCTACACCTTC
TRBJ1-5	many	15	TRBV5-5	TRBD1	CASSLAGTENQPQHF	TGTGCCAGCAGCTTAGCCGGGACAGAGAATCAGCCCCAGCATTTT
TRBJ2-7	.	15	TRBV6-5	.	CASSYAAGTPYEQYF	TGTGCCAGCAGTTACGCCGCCGGGACCCCCTACGAGCAGTACTTC
TRBJ2-5	many	13	TRBV14	.	CASSRRYQETQYF	TGTGCCAGCAGCCGTCGCTACCAAGAGACCCAGTACTTT
TRBJ1-2	many	12	TRBV2	.	CASTEGGLGYTF	TGTGCCAGCACCGAGGGGGGGCTGGGCTACACCTTC
TRBJ2-7	many	13	TRBV7-6	.	CASSSLEGYEQYF	TGTGCCAGCAGCTCCCTTGAGGGCTACGAGCAGTACTTC
TRBJ1-1	many	13	TRBV10-3	.	CAITPGGGTEAFF	TGTGCCATCACCCCGGGAGGGGGGACTGAAGCTTTCTTT
TRBJ2-4	many	14	TRBV6-5	.	CASSLGSQVTIQYF	TGTGCCAGCAGCCTTGGATCCCAAGTGACCATTCAGTACTTC
TRBJ1-2	.	13	TRBV19	.	CASSIGADYGYTF	TGTGCCAGTAGTATCGGGGCGGACTATGGCTACACCTTC
TRBJ1-1	many	11	TRBV27	.	CASIGIAEAFF	TGTGCCAGCATTGGCATCGCTGAAGCTTTCTTT
TRBJ2-5	many	16	TRBV30	TRBD1	CAWSGYTGTAKETQYF	TGTGCCTGGAGTGGGTATACCGGGACAGCGAAAGAGACCCAGTACTTC
TRBJ2-2	.	12	TRBV12-5	.	CASGLAYGELFF	TGTGCTAGTGGTTTGGCCTACGGGGAGCTGTTTTTT
TRBJ2-6	many	17	TRBV6-1	TRBD1	CASSEDIDRAGANVLTF	TGTGCCAGCAGTGAAGATATTGACAGGGCTGGGGCCAACGTCCTGACTTTC
TRBJ1-5	.	18	TRBV12-5	TRBD1	CASDDGPGTGVGNQPQHF	TGTGCTAGTGATGATGGGCCCGGGACAGGGGTAGGCAATCAGCCCCAGCATTTT
TRBJ2-1	many	17	TRBV27	TRBD2	CASRRPTGTSGRQEQFF	TGTGCCAGCAGGAGACCGACCGGGACTAGCGGGAGACAAGAGCAGTTCTTC
TRBJ2-7	many	11	TRBV30	TRBD1	CAGTEGYEQYF	TGTGCCGGGACAGAAGGCTACGAGCAGTACTTC
TRBJ2-5	many	11	TRBV28	.	CAVAVQETQYF	TGTGCAGTAGCGGTACAAGAGACCCAGTACTTC
TRBJ2-3	.	17	TRBV6-2/TRBV6-3	.	CASSYGRRATSTDTQYF	TGTGCCAGCAGTTACGGTAGACGGGCGACTAGCACAGATACGCAGTATTTT
TRBJ1-1	many	14	TRBV20-1	TRBD1	CSAKWDRGLTEAFF	TGCAGTGCTAAGTGGGACAGGGGGCTCACTGAAGCTTTCTTT
TRBJ2-5	.	13	TRBV2	.	CASRDSWGETQYF	TGTGCCAGCAGGGACAGCTGGGGGGAGACCCAGTACTTC
TRBJ2-7	many	14	TRBV28	TRBD1	CASSSDRGQYEQYF	TGTGCCAGCAGTTCGGACAGGGGTCAGTACGAGCAGTACTTC
TRBJ1-1	many	15	TRBV12-3/TRBV12-4	.	CASSFGGLGKTEAFF	TGTGCCAGCAGTTTTGGGGGGTTGGGTAAGACTGAAGCTTTCTTT
TRBJ2-7	many	13	TRBV30	.	CAWSVGVSYEQYF	TGTGCCTGGAGTGTGGGCGTCTCCTACGAGCAGTACTTC